This TCR beta chain was profiled in a study of shared clonotypes between healthy human individuals (dated by TCRdb to about 2020). Background for the entire study: Two women and three men aged 18 to 49 years were included in the cohort. Each donor's leukapheresis produced roughly between roughly 0.94 and 9.5 billion PBMCs. Libraries were prepared and TCR repertoires were sequenced by different laboratories using diverse techniques, in order to increase sequencing depth and limit assay-specific biases. Per donor, three plates each were used for CD4 naive and CD4 memory, two for CD8 naive, and one for CD8 memory. The study deeply sequenced blood TCR repertoires of about 5 healthy adults to estimate repertoire size and the extent of clonotype sharing between individuals. Broad study findings and their caveats: Sampling was restricted to blood, and TCR repertoires in tissue are likely to differ from TCR repertoires in blood. Rarefaction of sorted-subset datasets indicated incomplete sequencing despite the large sequencing depth. Sharing across several donors was observed for approximately 5% of naive CD4, 3% to 4% of naive CD8, 2.3% of memory CD4, and less than 0.45% of memory CD8 clonotypes. Estimated clonotype richness was generally larger for naive than for memory subsets. The genetic and exposure-history diversity represented was limited by the small number of donors. Based on pairwise subsampling, the degree of clonotype sharing among donors was expected to be affected by sequencing depth. Higher generation probabilities were observed for clonotypes shared by all four sorted-subset donors than for non-shared clonotypes.

Notes on this clone: What this receptor recognizes is not known. Base quality data are lacking; no much larger clone is found one base away.

CDR1 and CDR2 (LNHDA, SQIVND) derive from the germline V gene (reference sequence). V is cut by 3 bases and J by 4 bases, and the space between the germline ends is 19 bases. Reading from cysteine to phenylalanine, the CDR3 counts 16 amino acids. Left in the record is the CDR3 DNA by itself, 48 bases read in frame from the first base. CD8 naive samples were obtained by positive selection for CCR7 among CD45RO-negative cells, yielding a CD45RA+CCR7+ population from which TemRA cells were excluded. The donors were healthy, HIV-negative adults who had no recently reported acute infections or vaccinations. Every donor was a Caucasian adult living in Nashville, Tennessee, USA. Blood was collected by leukapheresis, and PBMCs were isolated by Ficoll-Histopaque density gradient centrifugation and then cryopreserved in liquid nitrogen vapor phase. Analytical flow cytometry was used to check the purity and quantity of each magnetically sorted T cell population. Each sorted fraction had its genomic DNA isolated and then quantified by UV absorbance on a Nanodrop 2000c.

TCR CDR3 regions were amplified from genomic DNA by multiplex PCR using the deep immunoSEQ assay. Extracted genomic DNA from each cell subset was distributed evenly across all wells of several immunoSEQ 96-well plates, and each plate was treated as a replicate. Each replicate PCR for sorted subsets received approximately 220 ng genomic DNA, equal to about 29,000 T cell genomes. The purified libraries were quantified using a Qubit 3.0 fluorometer, sized with a Bioanalyzer 2100, and then quantified again using the KAPA Library Quantification kit. Every immunoSEQ 96-well plate was sequenced on a separate single-read 150-cycle Illumina NextSeq 550 flow cell. Turning to the authors' computational methods: Because the immunoSEQ output included only junctional sequences and no quality scores, the filtering could not be the same as the filtering used for full-length reads. To assign V/J genes and CDR3, sequences were annotated against IMGT germline references using PyIR, a Python wrapper for IgBLAST v1.9. Reads were removed for weak V/J assignments (E-value above 1e-6), missing CDR3, stop codons, out-of-frame junctions, or ambiguous translated residues. V3J clonotypes were defined as sequences sharing an identical inferred V gene, J gene, and CDR3 amino acid sequence. Percentage overlap between repertoires was calculated by dividing the number of shared unique clonotypes by the size of the smaller repertoire. Repertoire richness was assessed with RTK rarefaction, the Chao1 estimator, and Recon v2.1 estimates of unobserved clonotypes. OLGA was used to compute generation probabilities for all TCRbeta clonotypes that the gDNA method yielded from a handful of donors. The table comes from immuneACCESS by way of TCRdb, which keeps in-frame sequences with V and J called. Part of the clones is missing from these tables; in studies checked, under half for an unresolved V gene and the rest for unknown reasons. D and trimming were read from the DNA, whereas the V and J calls and clone size are those reported in that table. The sample table records nearly 600,000 clones; nearly 97% of these occur just once. The top ten clonotypes cover about 0.11% of the sample.

The sequenced sample consisted of naive CD8+ T cells sorted from blood. Read against the paper, the sample's cell subset or site label means: CD45RA+CCR7+. This TCR came from a woman aged 30 to 39 in good health. Recombination linked TRBV19 to TRBJ2-7, with TRBD1 as a weak D call on 6 bases. DNA sequence: TGTGCCAGTAGTATTATCGCTTCAGGGGCCTTATACGAGCAGTACTTC. This encodes CASSIIASGALYEQYF.